The 8 T cell receptor beta chains presented below share a single source sample, sequenced in a study of CD8 T cells in Susac syndrome. With random hexamers, about 0.45 to 1 ug RNA was reverse transcribed. In TCRdb, the immunoSEQ multiplex PCR reads were re-called with MiXCR into one record per CDR3 protein. The table lists 70,000 to 100,000 distinct CDR3 sequences, 85% to 95% of them singletons, with less than 0.35% in the top ten. Sequencing input: CD8+ T cells from PBMCs. The source of these receptors is a human donor in good health.

This chain connects TRBV6-5 to TRBJ2-4; TRBD1 aligns across 8 bases. V shed 5 bases, J shed 0 bases, and the junction held 3 bases outside the gene matches. Germline assignment: CDR1 MNHEY and CDR2 SVGAGI. The CDR3 runs 15 residues. The CDR3 is CASSPQGGAKNIQYF. In DNA, the CDR3 is TGTGCCAGCAGTCCACAGGGGGGAGCCAAAAACATTCAGTACTTC.

The J gene is TRBJ1-3, the V gene TRBV29-1; D is unclear. V lost 2 bases to trimming and J lost 0 bases, with 14 bases between them. CDR3 size: 16 residues. Germline V gene sequence: CDR1 SQVTM, CDR2 ANQGSEA. Written as DNA, the CDR3 is TGCAGCGTTGAATTCGGGCAGGATGTCTCTGGAAACACCATATATTTT. Translating gives CSVEFGQDVSGNTIYF. Full variable domain (missing parts from reference TRBV29-1 and TRBJ1-3): SAVISQKPSRDICQRGTSLTIQCQVDSQVTMMFWYRQQPGQSLTLIATANQGSEATYESGFVIDKFPISRPNLTFSTLTVSNMSPEDSSIYLCSVEFGQDVSGNTIYFGEGSWLTVV.

This clonotype was seen a single time. This rearrangement joins TRBV2 to TRBJ1-1; D call uncertain. Trimming stripped 3 bases from V and 0 bases from J, with 11 bases between. Germline V lookup: CDR1 SNHLY, CDR2 FYNNEI. The length of the CDR3 is 15 residues. CDR3 protein: CASSEGSSMNTEAFF. DNA for the CDR3: TGTGCCAGCAGTGAGGGCAGCTCCATGAACACTGAAGCTTTCTTT.

The chain employs TRBV30 and TRBJ1-1; D is uncertain. Germline values: CDR1 GTSNPN, CDR2 SVGIG (reference sequence). The CDR3 is 13 residues long. Trimming pared 0 bases from V and 3 bases from J, leaving 8 bases between. This CDR3 is CAWSVDPDTEAFF. Written as DNA, the CDR3 is TGTGCCTGGAGTGTCGATCCGGACACTGAAGCTTTCTTT.

V is TRBV27 and J is TRBJ1-1; D remains ambiguous. The germline gives CDR1 MNHEY, CDR2 SMNVEV (reference sequence). CDR3 length equals 14 residues. The ends were cut back, 3 bases at V and 0 bases at J, with 8 bases in the middle. The CDR3 protein is CASSFVGMNTEAFF. CDR3 in DNA: TGTGCCAGCAGTTTCGTGGGAATGAACACTGAAGCTTTCTTT.

The CDR3 is CASSFWVLSGVLAEQYF. For the CDR3, the DNA is TGTGCCAGCAGTTTTTGGGTGCTTAGTGGAGTCCTGGCCGAGCAGTACTTC. The V and J genes are TRBV12-3 or TRBV12-4 and TRBJ2-7; D is unresolved. V lost 3 bases and J lost 6, with 24 bases in between. This CDR3 is 17 amino acids long.

The rearrangement uses TRBV19 and TRBJ2-7, with 8 bases that match TRBD1. Germline-derived CDR1 and CDR2 are LNHDA and SQIVND (reference sequence). The CDR3 has 14 residues. The V segment lost 6 bases and the J segment 1 base; nucleotides outside the gene matches: 5. The CDR3, as DNA: TGTGCCAGTAGCTGGACAGGGCCTTCCTACGAGCAGTACTTC. Its protein product is CASSWTGPSYEQYF.

The chain combines TRBV29-1 with TRBJ2-6; D is perhaps TRBD1 or TRBD2 (5 bases each). The CDR3 sequence is 18 residues long. Germline V gives CDR1 SQVTM, CDR2 ANQGSEA. V was cut by 1 base and J by 2 bases, with 18 bases left in between. CDR3 nucleotide sequence: TGCAGCGTTGAAGGGACCGGGGCAAAGGGAGCTGGGGCCAACGTCCTGACTTTC. Translated: CSVEGTGAKGAGANVLTF.